Listed below are T cell receptor beta chains from one sample, sequenced in a study of CD8 T cells in ankylosing spondylitis. TCRdb re-called the 5' RACE reads with MiXCR, one entry per CDR3 protein. The sample contains some 250,000 distinct CDR3 sequences, less than 10% of which appear only once. The sample consisted of blood, either unsorted or a sorted T cell fraction (not recorded which). Receptors were obtained from a male donor with ankylosing spondylitis or in good health (not recorded which). Both conserved end residues are trimmed from each CDR3. The size of a clone is reported for some rows only, either as once, few or many, or as a class for expanded clones.

many TRBJ2-1 TRBV9 ASRPGTGTDNEQF
many TRBJ1-1 TRBV5-1 ASSLQGALRDTEAF
many TRBJ1-6 TRBV15 ATSIERESGNSPLH
many TRBJ2-7 TRBV27 ASARWASGSHEQY
many TRBJ2-7 TRBV7-2 ASSPVRGRSYEQY
few TRBJ2-3 TRBV20-1 SARETSGATDTQY
- TRBJ2-1 TRBV27 ASSFGGSGRNEQF
few TRBJ2-7 TRBV11-2 ASSSYTGGSYEQY
few TRBJ2-7 TRBV23-1 ASQREGTYEQY
- TRBJ2-5 TRBV7-6 ASSAKGLAGDETQY
many TRBJ2-2 TRBV20-1 SARLSGRGAGELF
- TRBJ1-5 TRBV23-1 ASRRHGVRGQPQH
many TRBJ1-4 TRBV4-2 ASSLERDSGNEKLF
many TRBJ2-4 TRBV28 ASSLRDIQY
few TRBJ2-3 TRBV19 ASSPRGLAADTQY
- TRBJ1-1 TRBV20-1 SARDLREAVEAF
- TRBJ2-2 TRBV30 AWRTSPTNTGELF
many TRBJ2-2 TRBV27 ASSLNTLTTGELF
many TRBJ2-1 TRBV5-1 ASSLDRGYNEQF
many TRBJ2-5 TRBV7-2 ASSLGNSPETQY
few TRBJ1-4 TRBV7-2 ASSLDRGQAKLF
many TRBJ2-7 TRBV7-9 ASSGHDSYEQY
few TRBJ1-5 TRBV6-2/TRBV6-3 ASSTTGTGRQPQH
many TRBJ2-5 TRBV12-3/TRBV12-4 ASSSGTGLQETQY
few TRBJ2-3 TRBV2 ASRILAGPTDTQY
many TRBJ2-1 TRBV12-3/TRBV12-4 ASRSRELSNNEQF
- TRBJ1-5 TRBV5-1 ASSLAAGGNQPQH
many TRBJ2-5 TRBV4-1 ASSLHQETQY
few TRBJ1-1 TRBV12-5 VSGVEMNTEAF
- TRBJ1-2 TRBV7-9 ASSQGPVTNYGYT
few TRBJ2-1 TRBV3-1 ATGLAGFTYNEQF
many TRBJ1-1 TRBV20-1 SAPSGQANTEAF
many TRBJ2-1 TRBV5-1 ASSHRGLAGPSYNEQF
- TRBJ1-1 TRBV6-5 ASSYSPDVAMNTEAF
few TRBJ2-7 TRBV29-1 SVGTGDAYGGLDEQY
many TRBJ1-1 TRBV5-6 ASSFRNSEAF
many TRBJ1-3 TRBV10-3 AISPTSSSGNTIY
few TRBJ2-7 TRBV5-1 ASSFPGGNEQY
many TRBJ1-3 TRBV12-3/TRBV12-4 ASGVDGDSGNTIY
many TRBJ1-5 TRBV24-1 ATSDKNQPQH
many TRBJ2-3 TRBV6-1 ASSPASGVRTQY
many TRBJ1-1 TRBV19 ASSPWGDTEAF
many TRBJ2-2 TRBV12-3/TRBV12-4 ASSFGLTTGELF
many TRBJ2-7 TRBV21-1 ASSSRGPSGVYEQY
few TRBJ1-1 TRBV19 ASSIEAQDTEAF
many TRBJ2-5 TRBV6-6 ASTLQETQY
- TRBJ1-2 TRBV7-6 ASSLEQGTGYT
many TRBJ2-1 TRBV10-2 ASSEMAYGNEQF
many TRBJ2-3 TRBV7-2 ASGPGGITSTDTQY
- TRBJ1-2 TRBV19 ASSRDGGIYGYT
- TRBJ2-7 TRBV20-1 SAPGLVYEQY
- TRBJ1-5 TRBV6-1 ASSDGGLSQPQH
many TRBJ2-1 TRBV7-2 ASSVSGPPGNEQF
few TRBJ2-5 TRBV7-2 ASSLGLRLAGGGETQY
- TRBJ1-1 TRBV6-5 ASSYSRSSGQGPNTEAF
many TRBJ2-2 TRBV7-2 ASSLTDNGELF
many TRBJ2-7 TRBV5-1 ASSFGTNENEQY
- TRBJ1-2 TRBV29-1 SVEGDLNYGYT